Reported below is one T cell receptor beta chain. Its specific antigen is unknown. One base away there is no much larger clone; base qualities are not given. The time point label, as the study defines it: week 5, during vaccination. Each vaccine dose, consisting of 300 ug of a 20-mer mutant IDH1 peptide in Montanide, was administered subcutaneously with topical imiquimod. Newly diagnosed WHO grade 3 or 4 IDH1-mutant astrocytomas showing loss of nuclear ATRX were present in the donors. The samples were drawn from NOA16, a multicentre, single-arm, open-label phase I trial in Germany that tested a mutant IDH1 peptide vaccine in humans for the first time. Genomic DNA for TCRB sequencing was extracted from EDTA blood using the DNeasy Blood and Tissue Kit. V loses 5 bases at its end and J loses 4 bases; junction bases beyond the gene matches: 9. From the cysteine through the phenylalanine, the CDR3 covers 16 amino acids. Solely the CDR3 DNA is kept, with 48 bases framed from the first base. The CDR1 and CDR2 encoded by the germline V gene (reference sequence) are SEHNR and FQNEAQ.

Library method: the immunoSEQ multiplex PCR assay. Rearranged TCR beta chain sequences were amplified using the hsTCRB Kit according to the manufacturer's protocol. An Illumina MiSeq was used to sequence the TCRB libraries. The source study handled its data this way. The kit vendor's proprietary platform handled demultiplexing, trimming and gene mapping. The table comes from immuneACCESS by way of TCRdb, which keeps in-frame sequences with V and J called. Part of the clones is missing from these tables; in studies checked, under half for an unresolved V gene and the rest for unknown reasons. The V and J calls and the clone size are those of that table, but D and trimming were determined from the DNA. In this sample the table shows 40,000 to 60,000 clones, around four fifths of which occur a single time. The ten largest make up approximately 1.8% of the sample. The data were taken from a study of a mutant IDH1 vaccine in newly diagnosed glioma (dated by TCRdb to the early 2020s). With regard to the full study: Eight vaccinations were administered to patients in weeks 1, 3, 5, 7, 11, 15, 19 and 23, corresponding to visits V03 through V10. Vaccination was initiated 4-6 weeks after radiotherapy alone, or concurrently with temozolomide cycles in the chemotherapy-containing groups. Of the roughly 32 patients who were treated, around 60% were male and 37.5% were female, and the mean age was around 43 years. Before enrollment, most patients had been given radiochemotherapy with temozolomide as standard therapy, while the rest had received either radiotherapy alone or temozolomide alone. Peripheral blood was drawn at six visits: V03 (baseline), V05, V07, V10, V12 and V13. Longitudinal TCRB deep sequencing was done for 25 treated patients, wherever samples were available for exploratory analyses.

Overall results and qualifications from the work: Pseudoprogression appeared unrelated to alterations in the top peripheral T cell clonotypes detected by TCRB sequencing. Across multiple MHC alleles, vaccine-induced immune responses were seen in nearly 95% of patients. It was noted by the authors that analyses of patient blood samples could not be reproduced owing to sample limitations. Availability determined which PBMC samples were chosen for TCRB deep sequencing.

The material sequenced was PBMCs, taken from a glioma patient whose treatment included an IDH1 peptide vaccine. The chain links TRBV7-9 with TRBJ2-2; the central 8 bases match TRBD1. The clonotype was recovered from a woman in her thirties or forties with glioma. The DNA reads as follows: TGTGCCAGCAGCGCCCTAGGGACAGGAGGCACCGGGGAGCTGTTTTTT. It is translated as CASSALGTGGTGELFF.